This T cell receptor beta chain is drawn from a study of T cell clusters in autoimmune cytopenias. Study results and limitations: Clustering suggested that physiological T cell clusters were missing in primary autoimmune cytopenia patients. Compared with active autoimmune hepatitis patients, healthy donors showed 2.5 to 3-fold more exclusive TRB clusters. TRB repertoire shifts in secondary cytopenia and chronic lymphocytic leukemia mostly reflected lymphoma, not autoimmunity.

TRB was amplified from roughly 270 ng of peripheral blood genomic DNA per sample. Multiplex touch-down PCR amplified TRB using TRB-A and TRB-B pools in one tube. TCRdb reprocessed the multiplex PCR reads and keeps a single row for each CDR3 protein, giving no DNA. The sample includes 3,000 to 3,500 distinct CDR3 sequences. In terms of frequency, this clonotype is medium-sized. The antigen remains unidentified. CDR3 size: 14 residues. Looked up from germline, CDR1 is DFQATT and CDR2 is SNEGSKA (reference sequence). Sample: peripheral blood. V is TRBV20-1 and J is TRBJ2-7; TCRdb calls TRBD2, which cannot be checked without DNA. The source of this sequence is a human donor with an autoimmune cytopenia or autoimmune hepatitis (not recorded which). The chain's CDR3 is CSAESGTSRYEQYF.